This TCR beta chain was documented in a study of neurological immune-mediated disorders. Study-wide results and caveats: The repertoires of 18 of 34 multiple sclerosis patients were placed by phylogenetic grouping in a single related-CDR3 cluster, which may be a signature. Among expanded clones, no CDR3 amino acid sequences were shared across subjects, a pattern suggesting private repertoires in all groups. Levels of TCR clonal expansion peaked in HTLV-1-associated myelopathy and reached their lowest in multiple sclerosis, under those of healthy controls.

A 10-nucleotide random UMI tagged transcripts in template-switch 5'RACE cDNA synthesis. A single record per CDR3 protein comes from TCRdb applying MiXCR to the 5' RACE reads. The profile shows about 66,000 distinct CDR3 sequences, about 4% of them singletons. Per germline, CDR1 DFQATT and CDR2 SNEGSKA (reference sequence). This CDR3 comprises 15 residues. Trimming removed 6 bases from V and 0 bases from J, with 15 bases in between. This clonotype has at least ten counts. Its matching antigen is unknown. The chain joins TRBV20-1 to TRBJ2-1; no firm D call. Sequenced material: PBMCs. The receptor was isolated from a man aged 25 to 40 with multiple sclerosis. DNA for the CDR3: TGCAGTGCCCCCGGTGATCCGAGCTCCTACAATGAGCAGTTCTTC. This codes for CSAPGDPSSYNEQFF.